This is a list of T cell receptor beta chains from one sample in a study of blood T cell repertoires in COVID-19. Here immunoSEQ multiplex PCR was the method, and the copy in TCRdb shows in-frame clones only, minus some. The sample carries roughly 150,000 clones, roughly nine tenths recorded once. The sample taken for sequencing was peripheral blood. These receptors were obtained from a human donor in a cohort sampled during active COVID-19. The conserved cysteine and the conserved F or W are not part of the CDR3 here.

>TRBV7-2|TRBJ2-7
ASSPGQRGTYEQY
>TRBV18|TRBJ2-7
ASSDPGGLPYEQY
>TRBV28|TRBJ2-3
ASSLVVADTQY
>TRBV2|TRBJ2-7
ASSEVAPGLAGAYEQY
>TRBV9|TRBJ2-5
ASSVGQRATGETQY
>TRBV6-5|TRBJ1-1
ASSYDRGPGTEAF
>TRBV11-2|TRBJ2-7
ASSLEGGYYSSYEQY
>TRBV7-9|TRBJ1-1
ASSPKDRLNTEAF
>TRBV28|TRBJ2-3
AIQGLGGDTQY
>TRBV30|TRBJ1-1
AWSVYMDRGRTEAF
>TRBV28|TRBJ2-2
ASSFPPVLRDREWNTGELF
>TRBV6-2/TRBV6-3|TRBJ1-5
ASSRGTTSNQPQH
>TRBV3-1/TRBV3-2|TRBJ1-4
ASSWGQGRIEKLF
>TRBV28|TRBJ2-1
ASSTIAGSGYNEQF
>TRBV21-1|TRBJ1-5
ASTHKGFRFSGGYSNQPQH
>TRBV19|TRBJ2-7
ASSSGDSPYEQY
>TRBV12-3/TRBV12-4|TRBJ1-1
ASSLRQGGEAF
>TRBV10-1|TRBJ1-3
ATRPGRGGNTIY